This T cell receptor beta chain was sequenced during a study of Graves' ophthalmopathy and Graves' hyperthyroidism. There are a few counts of this clonotype. Its antigen remains unknown. RNA transcripts provided the template for amplifying TCR beta CDR3 regions. An opening RT-PCR round employed HTBI primers and preceded a second-round multiplex PCR. TCRdb re-called the multiplex PCR reads with MiXCR, one entry per CDR3 protein. This table holds roughly 700,000 distinct CDR3 sequences, around 40% found once. Overall study findings and caveats: Its predictions of ophthalmopathy progression gave the model 55% to 71% sensitivity and 72% to 85% specificity. Blood was where most expanded thyroid clonotypes above 0.001 frequency also turned up.

Clinicians made diagnoses from clinical symptoms, serum thyroxine, TRAb, thyroid ultrasound and orbital computed tomography. The authors used Ficoll-Paque density gradient centrifugation to separate PBMCs. The input was more than 7.5 ml of fresh peripheral blood. The CDR3 covers 13 residues. Per germline, CDR1 SGHNT and CDR2 YYREEE (reference sequence). J was trimmed by 8 bases and V by 3 bases; bases with no gene match: 3. This rearrangement joins TRBV5-4 to TRBJ1-5; 9 bases fit TRBD1. The receptor was derived from an adult man with Graves' ophthalmopathy. The sample comprised peripheral blood. The CDR3 reads CASSSDRGKPQHF. The CDR3 DNA reads as TGTGCCAGCAGCTCGGACAGGGGTAAGCCCCAGCATTTT.